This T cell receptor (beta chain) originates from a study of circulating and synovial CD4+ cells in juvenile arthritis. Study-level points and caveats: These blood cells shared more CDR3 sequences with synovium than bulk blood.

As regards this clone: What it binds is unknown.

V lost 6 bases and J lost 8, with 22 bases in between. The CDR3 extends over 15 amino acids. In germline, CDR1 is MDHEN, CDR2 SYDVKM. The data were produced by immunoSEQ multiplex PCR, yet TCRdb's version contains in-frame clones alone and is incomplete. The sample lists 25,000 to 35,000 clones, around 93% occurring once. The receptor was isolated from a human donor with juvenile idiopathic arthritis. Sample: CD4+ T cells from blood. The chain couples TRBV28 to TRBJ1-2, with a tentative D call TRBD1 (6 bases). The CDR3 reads CASRPKRAGAGGYTF. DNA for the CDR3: TGTGCCAGCAGGCCCAAAAGGGCGGGGGCGGGAGGCTACACCTTC.